This T cell receptor beta chain was obtained from a study of regulatory T cells in long-lasting Graves disease. Study results and caveats: Persistent Graves' patients showed reduced TCR diversity versus newly diagnosed patients. Favored gene segments in persistent disease were TRBV28, TRBJ1-2 and TRBJ2-5.

Stated time point: persistent/refractory GD, antithyroid drugs over 5 years with positive TRAb. There was RNA extracted from PBMCs, and the TCR library was made from it. This clonotype was observed many times. What it recognizes is unknown. At one boundary the junction diverges from the germline segment, which might be a read error. Construction of the TCR beta libraries employed iRepertoire HTBI primers in conjunction with Arm-PCR of CDR3 regions. TCRdb processed the multiplex PCR reads anew with MiXCR; each CDR3 protein has one entry. The table lists 400,000 to 500,000 distinct CDR3 sequences, roughly 21% of them singletons. In germline, CDR1 is GTSNPN, CDR2 SVGIG (reference sequence). The CDR3 covers 11 residues.

V and J are TRBV30 and TRBJ1-4, with 9 bases lining up with TRBD1. The TCR sequence derives from a female donor with Graves disease. Sequencing was performed on peripheral blood mononuclear cells (PBMCs), taken when the disease was refractory, from a patient treated with antithyroid drugs. In DNA, the CDR3 is TGTGCCTGGAGTGTGGGCCCGGACAGGGGATTT. Its protein product is CAWSVGPDRGF.